Sequencing of this TCR beta chain was carried out in a study of blood T cell repertoires in COVID-19. Study overall: Donors in the United States, Italy and Spain gave samples during acute or convalescent COVID-19. PBMCs, B-cell-depleted T cells, or T cells were the source of the cDNA or gDNA that made up the material.

V gave up 5 bases and J gave up 2 bases; unmatched junction bases: 7. Germline CDR1 and CDR2: SEHNR and FQNEAQ (reference sequence). CDR3 length: 16 residues. Authors' data handling: The authors estimated nucleated cell counts from reference gene primer amplification. Profiling relied on immunoSEQ multiplex PCR, and the TCRdb table lists in-frame clones only, not all of them. That table gives V, J and clone size, and the DNA gave D and trimming. The data show tens of thousands of clones, approximately 93% seen once. This receptor was taken from a man aged 55-75 years with acute or convalescent COVID-19. This sequence joins TRBV7-9 and TRBJ2-5; 11 bases map to TRBD2. Sequencing was done on a sample of peripheral blood. The CDR3, as DNA: TGTGCCAGCAGCCCCTTAGCGGGAGGGCCACAAGAGACCCAGTACTTC. Translating gives CASSPLAGGPQETQYF.